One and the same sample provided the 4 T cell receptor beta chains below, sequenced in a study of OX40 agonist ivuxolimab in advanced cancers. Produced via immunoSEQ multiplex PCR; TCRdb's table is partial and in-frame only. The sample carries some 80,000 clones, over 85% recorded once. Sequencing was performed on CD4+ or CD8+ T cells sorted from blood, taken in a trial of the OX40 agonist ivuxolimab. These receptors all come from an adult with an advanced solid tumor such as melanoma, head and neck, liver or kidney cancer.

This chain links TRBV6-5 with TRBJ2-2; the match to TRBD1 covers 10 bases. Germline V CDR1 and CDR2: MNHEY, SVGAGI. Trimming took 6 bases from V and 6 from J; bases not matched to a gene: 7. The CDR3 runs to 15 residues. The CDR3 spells CASRGGTGVSGELFF. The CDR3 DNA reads TGTGCCAGCAGGGGCGGGACAGGGGTCTCCGGGGAGCTGTTTTTT.

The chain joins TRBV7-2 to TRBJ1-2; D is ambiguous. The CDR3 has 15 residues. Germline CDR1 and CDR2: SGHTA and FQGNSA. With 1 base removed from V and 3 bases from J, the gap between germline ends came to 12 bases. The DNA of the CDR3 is TGTGCCAGCAGCTTAGACCTTTCTAGGGACTATGGCTACACCTTC. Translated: CASSLDLSRDYGYTF.

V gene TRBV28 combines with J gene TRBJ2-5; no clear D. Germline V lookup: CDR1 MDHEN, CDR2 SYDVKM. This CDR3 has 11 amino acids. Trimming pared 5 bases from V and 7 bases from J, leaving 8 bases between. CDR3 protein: CASSKLGTQYF. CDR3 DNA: TGTGCCAGCAGTAAGCTAGGGACCCAGTACTTC.

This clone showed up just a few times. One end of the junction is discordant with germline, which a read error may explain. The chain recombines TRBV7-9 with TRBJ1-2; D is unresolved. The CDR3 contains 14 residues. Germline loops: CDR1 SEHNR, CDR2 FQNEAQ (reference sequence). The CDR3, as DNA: TGTGCCAGCAGCTTCGCCATGCCAGGTCCCTTATCCGCCTTC. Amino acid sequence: CASSFAMPGPLSAF.